Following are 15 T cell receptor beta chains from one sample sequenced in a study of OX40 agonist ivuxolimab in advanced cancers. Here immunoSEQ multiplex PCR was the method, and the copy in TCRdb shows in-frame clones only, minus some. Among under 100,000 clones listed, over 80% were seen once. The source was CD4+ or CD8+ T cells sorted from blood, collected in a trial of the OX40 agonist ivuxolimab. The source of these receptors is an adult with an advanced solid tumor such as melanoma, head and neck, liver or kidney cancer.

The chain employs TRBV5-1 and TRBJ2-1; 10 positions match TRBD2. Looked up from germline, CDR1 is SGHRS and CDR2 is YFSETQ. The J segment lost 7 bases and the V segment lost 4 bases, leaving 8 bases of the junction unmatched. The CDR3 contains 15 residues. CDR3 residues: CASSPKSSGSNEQFF. Written as DNA, the CDR3 is TGCGCCAGCAGCCCCAAGTCTAGCGGGAGTAATGAGCAGTTCTTC.

CDR3 nucleotides: TGTGCCAGCAGTCATGGACAGGACACAGATACGCAGTATTTT. This translates into CASSHGQDTDTQYF. The gene calls are TRBV7-9 and TRBJ2-3; TRBD1 matches at 7 bases. This CDR3 comprises 14 residues. Germline CDR1 reads SEHNR; CDR2 reads FQNEAQ (reference sequence). V lost 6 bases, J lost 2 bases, and 5 bases stayed unmatched.

The chain uses TRBV5-1 and TRBJ2-3, with no clear D. Trimming took off 6 bases at V and 0 bases at J, with 11 bases between the two ends. CDR3 length: 14 residues. CDR1 SGHRS and CDR2 YFSETQ come from the germline V gene. The CDR3 region has the DNA TGCGCCAGCACACTCATATTAAGCACAGATACGCAGTATTTT. Protein: CASTLILSTDTQYF.

The rearrangement uses TRBV6-1 and TRBJ2-5; TRBD1 agrees at 9 bases. There are 14 residues in the CDR3. In germline, CDR1 is MNHNS, CDR2 SASEGT. Unmatched junction bases numbered 3, after V lost 4 bases and J lost 3 bases. This CDR3 is CASSGRDREETQYF. For the CDR3, the DNA is TGTGCCAGCAGTGGACGGGACAGGGAAGAGACCCAGTACTTC.

The chain has TRBV12-5 and TRBJ2-7; 10 bases agree with TRBD2. Germline V gene data show CDR1 as LGHNT and CDR2 as FRNRAP. The CDR3 loop spans 23 amino acids. The trim removed 0 bases at V and 0 bases at J, leaving 23 bases unmatched. The CDR3 bases are TGTGCTAGTGGTTTGGTATTTGGGGGCATATCCGGACTAGCGGTTCCGACCTCCTACGAGCAGTACTTC. Amino acid sequence: CASGLVFGGISGLAVPTSYEQYF. Together with reference TRBV12-5 and TRBJ2-7, the CDR3 gives the full variable domain: DARVTQTPRHKVTEMGQEVTMRCQPILGHNTVFWYRQTMMQGLELLAYFRNRAPLDDSGMPKDRFSAEMPDATLATLKIQPSEPRDSAVYFCASGLVFGGISGLAVPTSYEQYFGPGTRLTVT.

The chain employs TRBV5-1 and TRBJ2-3; 8 positions agree with TRBD2. The ends lost 5 bases at V and 2 bases at J; junction bases unmatched: 10. The CDR3 has 16 residues. CDR1 is SGHRS, CDR2 YFSETQ, per germline. In DNA form, the CDR3 reads TGCGCCAGCAGTTCACTAGCGGTCCCGATCACAGATACGCAGTATTTT. It yields the protein CASSSLAVPITDTQYF.

The rearrangement links TRBV2 to TRBJ2-3; a weak D match, TRBD2 (5 bases). The CDR3 has 15 residues. Per germline, CDR1 SNHLY and CDR2 FYNNEI. The V gene lost 5 bases and the J gene lost 4 bases, with 16 bases spanning the gap. CDR3: CASSITRVGADTQYF. The CDR3 DNA is TGTGCCAGCAGTATAACTAGGGTCGGGGCAGATACGCAGTATTTT.

The chain combines TRBV18 with TRBJ2-5; 8 nucleotides match TRBD2. The V gene end was trimmed by 6 bases and the J gene end by 5 bases; junction bases not matched to a gene: 14. The germline gives CDR1 KGHSH, CDR2 LQKENI. The CDR3 spans 16 residues. CDR3 in amino acids: CASSPRTSGAGETQYF. The DNA for the CDR3 is TGTGCCAGCTCGCCGCGCACTAGCGGAGCCGGGGAGACCCAGTACTTC.

The rearrangement joins TRBV5-4 to TRBJ2-7, with D perhaps TRBD1 (5 bases). CDR1 and CDR2 from the germline V gene are SGHNT and YYREEE (reference sequence). The V gene lost 3 bases and the J gene lost 4 bases, with 8 bases spanning the gap. This CDR3 is 12 amino acids long. The CDR3 DNA is TGTGCCAGCAGCTGGGGCCCTTACGAGCAGTACTTC. Protein: CASSWGPYEQYF. Supplemented by reference TRBV5-4 and TRBJ2-7, the full variable domain reads ETGVTQSPTHLIKTRGQQVTLRCSSQSGHNTVSWYQQALGQGPQFIFQYYREEENGRGNFPPRFSGLQFPNYSSELNVNALELDDSALYLCASSWGPYEQYFGPGTRLTVT.

This clone was detected only once. This chain connects TRBV7-9 to TRBJ2-5, with D perhaps TRBD1 (6 bases). Germline V gene lookup returns CDR1 SEHNR and CDR2 FQNEAQ (reference sequence). Between the trimmed V and J ends, which lost 1 base and 4 bases, there was a span of 19 bases. CDR3 length: 17 amino acids. The CDR3 DNA is TGTGCCAGCAGCTTAGTTTCGACAAACAGGGCAGGAGAGACCCAGTACTTC. Its protein product is CASSLVSTNRAGETQYF. The complete variable domain, with remaining parts taken from reference TRBV7-9 and TRBJ2-5, reads DTGVSQNPRHKITKRGQNVTFRCDPISEHNRLYWYRQTLGQGPEFLTYFQNEAQLEKSRLLSDRFSAERPKGSFSTLEIQRTEQGDSAMYLCASSLVSTNRAGETQYFGPGTRLLVL.

This clone was recorded once. The gene calls are TRBV18 and TRBJ2-3, with TRBD2 matching 12 bases. The CDR3 runs to 17 residues. CDR1 is KGHSH, CDR2 LQKENI, per germline. With V trimmed by 3 bases and J by 0 bases, 4 bases remained unmatched. The CDR3 coding sequence is TGTGCCAGCTCACCTCGGACTAGCGGGACTAGCACAGATACGCAGTATTTT. Amino acid sequence: CASSPRTSGTSTDTQYF. Based on the CDR3 plus reference TRBV18 and TRBJ2-3, the full variable domain is NAGVMQNPRHLVRRRGQEARLRCSPMKGHSHVYWYRQLPEEGLKFMVYLQKENIIDESGMPKERFSAEFPKEGPSILRIQQVVRGDSAAYFCASSPRTSGTSTDTQYFGPGTRLTVL.

This clone was found a few times. Other nucleotide sequences from this sample produce the same CDR3. The chain is built from TRBV19 and TRBJ1-5; possibly TRBD1 for D (5 bases). Deletions cut 5 bases from V and 4 bases from J, with 9 bases between. Germline loops: CDR1 LNHDA, CDR2 SQIVND (reference sequence). The CDR3 runs to 13 residues. As DNA, the CDR3 is TGTGCCAGTAGTGAGCAGGGTAATCAGCCCCAGCATTTT. Protein sequence: CASSEQGNQPQHF. Drawing the rest from reference TRBV19 and TRBJ1-5, the complete variable domain is DGGITQSPKYLFRKEGQNVTLSCEQNLNHDAMYWYRQDPGQGLRLIYYSQIVNDFQKGDIAEGYSVSREKKESFPLTVTSAQKNPTAFYLCASSEQGNQPQHFGDGTRLSIL.

The chain links TRBV10-3 to TRBJ2-5, with TRBD2 identical over 9 bases. Germline assignment: CDR1 ENHRY and CDR2 SYGVKD. This CDR3 is built from 15 residues. With 6 bases clipped from V and 5 bases from J, the junction kept 10 bases outside the gene matches. The CDR3: CAISPSGMGKETQYF. CDR3 nucleotide sequence: TGTGCCATCAGCCCTAGCGGGATGGGTAAGGAGACCCAGTACTTC.

The CDR3 DNA is TGTGCCAGCACCTCCGAGTACGGGGGTGAGGTCGTC. This translates into CASTSEYGGEVV. The chain joins TRBV28 to TRBJ2-7, with TRBD2 as a possible D gene (6 bases). The CDR3 is 12 amino acids. Per germline, CDR1 MDHEN and CDR2 SYDVKM.

The V call is TRBV7-2, the J call TRBJ2-3; 8 nucleotides match TRBD2. The CDR3 runs 19 residues. Germline V gives CDR1 SGHTA, CDR2 FQGNSA. V was clipped by 1 base and J by 6 bases; unmatched bases: 18. CDR3 nucleotide sequence: TGTGCCAGCAGCTTAGTGTTTCAGCGGGGGCTCTCGGGTGTGGATACGCAGTATTTT. It codes for CASSLVFQRGLSGVDTQYF. Variable domain in full (rest from reference TRBV7-2 and TRBJ2-3): GAGVSQSPSNKVTEKGKDVELRCDPISGHTALYWYRQSLGQGLEFLIYFQGNSAPDKSGLPSDRFSAERTGGSVSTLTIQRTQQEDSAVYLCASSLVFQRGLSGVDTQYFGPGTRLTVL.